The 2 T cell receptor beta chains in this list originate from one sample, sequenced in a study of shared clonotypes between healthy human individuals. Only in-frame clones appear in the TCRdb table, and some are missing; sequencing was by immunoSEQ multiplex PCR. The sample contains some 2,000,000 clones, roughly 94% of which appear only once. Input material: naive CD4+ T cells sorted from blood. Documented subset: CD45RA+ positively selected. These receptors all stem from a man aged 18-30 years in good health.

This clone was detected once. The chain is built from TRBV10-3 and TRBJ1-5; 8 bases map to TRBD1. This CDR3 has 15 amino acids. V dropped 6 bases and J dropped 3; count of bases not matched to a gene: 7. Germline values: CDR1 ENHRY, CDR2 SYGVKD. Here the CDR3 DNA reads TGTGCCATCAGGAGCGGACAGGGCAACAATCAGCCCCAGCATTTT. This encodes CAIRSGQGNNQPQHF.

The CDR3 is CASSLAGGATYEQYF. The CDR3 coding sequence is TGCGCCAGCAGCTTGGCTGGGGGGGCCACCTACGAGCAGTACTTC. This sequence joins TRBV5-1 and TRBJ2-7, with a tentative D call TRBD2 (7 bases). The ends were cut back, 0 bases at V and 2 bases at J, with 12 bases in the middle. The CDR3 runs 15 residues. The germline V gene has CDR1 SGHRS and CDR2 YFSETQ. Together with reference TRBV5-1 and TRBJ2-7, the CDR3 gives the full variable domain: KAGVTQTPRYLIKTRGQQVTLSCSPISGHRSVSWYQQTPGQGLQFLFEYFSETQRNKGNFPGRFSGRQFSNSRSEMNVSTLELGDSALYLCASSLAGGATYEQYFGPGTRLTVT.